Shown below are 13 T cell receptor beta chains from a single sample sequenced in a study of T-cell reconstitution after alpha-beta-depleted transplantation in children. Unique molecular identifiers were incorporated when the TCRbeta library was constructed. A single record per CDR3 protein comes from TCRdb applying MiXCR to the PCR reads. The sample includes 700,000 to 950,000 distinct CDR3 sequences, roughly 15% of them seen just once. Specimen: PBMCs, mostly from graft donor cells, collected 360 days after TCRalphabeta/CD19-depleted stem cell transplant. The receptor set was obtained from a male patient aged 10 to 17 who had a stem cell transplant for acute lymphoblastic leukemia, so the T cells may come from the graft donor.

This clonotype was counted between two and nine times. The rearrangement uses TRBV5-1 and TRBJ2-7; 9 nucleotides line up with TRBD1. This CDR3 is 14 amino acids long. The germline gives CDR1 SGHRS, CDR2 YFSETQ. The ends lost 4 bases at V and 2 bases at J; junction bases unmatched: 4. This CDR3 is CASSMDRGAYEQYF. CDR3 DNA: TGCGCCAGCAGCATGGACAGGGGAGCCTACGAGCAGTACTTC.

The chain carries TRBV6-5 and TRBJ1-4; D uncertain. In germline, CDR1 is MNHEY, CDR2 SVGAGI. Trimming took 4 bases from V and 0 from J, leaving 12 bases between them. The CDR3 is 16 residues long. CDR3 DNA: TGTGCCAGCAGTTCGAATCCCGGAGCAACTAATGAAAAACTGTTTTTT. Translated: CASSSNPGATNEKLFF.

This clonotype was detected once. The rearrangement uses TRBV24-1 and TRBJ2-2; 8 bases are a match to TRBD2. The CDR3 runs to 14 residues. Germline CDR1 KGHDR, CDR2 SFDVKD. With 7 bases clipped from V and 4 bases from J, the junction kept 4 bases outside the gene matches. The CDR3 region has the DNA TGTGCCACCAGGGGTACTAGCGGCACCGGGGAGCTGTTTTTT. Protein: CATRGTSGTGELFF.

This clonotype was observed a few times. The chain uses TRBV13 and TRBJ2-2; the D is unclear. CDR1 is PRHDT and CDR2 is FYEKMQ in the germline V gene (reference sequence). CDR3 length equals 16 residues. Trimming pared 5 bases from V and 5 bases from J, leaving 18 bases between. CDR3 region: CASSRYLGGFTGELFF. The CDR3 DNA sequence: TGTGCCAGCAGCCGATACCTAGGTGGATTTACCGGGGAGCTGTTTTTT.

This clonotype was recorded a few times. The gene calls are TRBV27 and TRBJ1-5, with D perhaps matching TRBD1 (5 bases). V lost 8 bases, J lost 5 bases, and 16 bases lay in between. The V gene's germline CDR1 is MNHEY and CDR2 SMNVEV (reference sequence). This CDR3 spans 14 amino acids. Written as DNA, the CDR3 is TGTGCCAGCTCCCTAGGGGTCCCCTATCAGCCCCAGCATTTT. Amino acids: CASSLGVPYQPQHF.

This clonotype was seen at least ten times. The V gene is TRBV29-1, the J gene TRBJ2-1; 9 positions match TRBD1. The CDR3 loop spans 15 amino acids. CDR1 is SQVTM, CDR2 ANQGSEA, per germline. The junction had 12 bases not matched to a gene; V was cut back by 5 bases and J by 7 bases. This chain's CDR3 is CSVPQGARHLNEQFF. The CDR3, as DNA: TGCAGCGTTCCACAGGGGGCGAGACATCTTAATGAGCAGTTCTTC.

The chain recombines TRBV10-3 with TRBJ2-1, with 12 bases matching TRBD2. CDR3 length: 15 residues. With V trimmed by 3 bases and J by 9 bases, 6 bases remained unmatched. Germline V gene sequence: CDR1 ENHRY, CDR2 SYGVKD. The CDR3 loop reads CAISDWTSGKGEQFF. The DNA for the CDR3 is TGTGCCATCAGTGATTGGACTAGCGGGAAGGGTGAGCAGTTCTTC.

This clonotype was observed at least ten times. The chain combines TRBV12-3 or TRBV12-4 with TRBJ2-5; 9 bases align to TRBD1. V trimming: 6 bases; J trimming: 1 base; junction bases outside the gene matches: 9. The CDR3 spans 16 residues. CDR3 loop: CASSPLGTGSQETQYF. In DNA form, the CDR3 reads TGTGCCAGCAGCCCGTTGGGGACAGGGTCCCAAGAGACCCAGTACTTC.

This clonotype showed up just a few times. The CDR3 DNA sequence: TGTGCCAGCAGTCCTGGGGCTTGGTGGGGAGGTGGCTACACCTTC. The encoded protein is CASSPGAWWGGGYTF. The V and J genes are TRBV27 and TRBJ1-2, with TRBD1 as a possible D gene (5 bases). Germline V lookup: CDR1 MNHEY, CDR2 SMNVEV (reference sequence). CDR3 size: 15 residues. Trimming cost V 5 bases and J 7 bases, with 20 bases left between them.

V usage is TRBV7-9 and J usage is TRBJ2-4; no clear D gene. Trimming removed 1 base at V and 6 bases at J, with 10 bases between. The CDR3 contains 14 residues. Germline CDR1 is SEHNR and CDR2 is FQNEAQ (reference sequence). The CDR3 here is CASSLGASLNIQYF. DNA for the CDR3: TGTGCCAGCAGCTTAGGCGCTAGTTTAAACATTCAGTACTTC. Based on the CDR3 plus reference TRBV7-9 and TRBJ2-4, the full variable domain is DTGVSQNPRHKITKRGQNVTFRCDPISEHNRLYWYRQTLGQGPEFLTYFQNEAQLEKSRLLSDRFSAERPKGSFSTLEIQRTEQGDSAMYLCASSLGASLNIQYFGAGTRLSVL.

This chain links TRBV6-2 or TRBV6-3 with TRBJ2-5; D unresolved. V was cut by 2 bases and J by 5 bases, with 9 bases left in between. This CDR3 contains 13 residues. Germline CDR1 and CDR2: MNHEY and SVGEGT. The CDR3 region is CASSYTMLETQYF. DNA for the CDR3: TGTGCCAGCAGTTACACCATGCTGGAGACCCAGTACTTC.

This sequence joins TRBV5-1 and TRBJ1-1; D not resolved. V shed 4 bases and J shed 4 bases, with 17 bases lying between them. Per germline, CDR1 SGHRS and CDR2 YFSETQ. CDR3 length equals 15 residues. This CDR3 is CASSLRMSGSTEAFF. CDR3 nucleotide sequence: TGCGCCAGCAGCCTTCGGATGTCCGGGAGCACTGAAGCTTTCTTT.

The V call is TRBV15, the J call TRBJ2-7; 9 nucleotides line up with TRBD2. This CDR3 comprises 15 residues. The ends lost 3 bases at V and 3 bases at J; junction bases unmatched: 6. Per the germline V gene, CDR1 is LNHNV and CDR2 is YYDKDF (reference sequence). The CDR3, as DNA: TGTGCCACCAGCAGCCCCGGACTAGCGTTCTACGAGCAGTACTTC. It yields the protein CATSSPGLAFYEQYF. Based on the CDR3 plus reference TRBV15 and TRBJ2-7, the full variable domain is DAMVIQNPRYQVTQFGKPVTLSCSQTLNHNVMYWYQQKSSQAPKLLFHYYDKDFNNEADTPDNFQSRRPNTSFCFLDIRSPGLGDTAMYLCATSSPGLAFYEQYFGPGTRLTVT.